The 2 T cell receptor beta chains listed next were all sequenced from one sample in a study of breast tumors, draining lymph nodes, adjacent tissues. MiXCR was run by TCRdb on the multiplex PCR reads, yielding one entry per CDR3 protein. Among about 12,000 distinct CDR3 sequences listed, 55% to 75% were seen once. The sample was tumor-adjacent breast tissue. The receptors here all came from a female donor with breast cancer. Some clones in this sample may be carry-over from other donors' samples.

The table lists this clonotype with a count of one. J is TRBJ2-7 and V is TRBV29-1; a possible D gene is TRBD2 (6 bases). This CDR3 is built from 13 residues. The germline V and J ends were trimmed by 3 bases and 6 bases, with 15 bases remaining between them. Germline V lookup: CDR1 SQVTM, CDR2 ANQGSEA. CDR3 nucleotides: TGCAGCGTTGAGGTCCTGCGGGACGGCGAGCAGTACTTC. It codes for CSVEVLRDGEQYF.

In its sample, this clonotype was seen once. The V and J genes are TRBV7-3 and TRBJ2-2, with TRBD2 identical over 7 bases. The V and J ends lost 5 bases and 5 bases, in that order; junction bases with no gene match: 5. The germline gives CDR1 SGHTA, CDR2 FQGTGA. The CDR3 is made up of 14 amino acids. CDR3 amino acids: CASSLDGGTGELFF. The CDR3 nucleotides read TGTGCCAGCAGCCTCGACGGGGGGACCGGGGAGCTGTTTTTT.